The present T cell receptor beta chain was sequenced within a study of CD8+ T cells in alopecia areata. The CDR3 is made up of 18 amino acids. CDR1 and CDR2 (germline): SGHTA, FQGTGA. V shed 4 bases and J 2 bases; nucleotides not matched to a gene: 10. Whole-study results and caveats: Higher clonality and more expanded CD8+ clones appeared in lesional than normal scalp. Sequenced scalp T cells also include alphabeta T cells resident in normal skin. Sharing of TCRs across patients appeared less clear than in mice, possibly for HLA-related reasons.

In regard to this clone: Its specificity is not known.

Sequencing templates came from extracted RNA that was reverse transcribed into cDNA. Here immunoSEQ multiplex PCR was the method, and the copy in TCRdb shows in-frame clones only, minus some. The sample consists of under 250,000 clones, 50% to 70% of them appearing once. Alopecia areata patients had lesional scalp punch biopsies and peripheral blood taken from them. The TCR sequence derives from a human donor with alopecia areata. This chain links TRBV7-3 with TRBJ2-1; 11 nucleotides align to TRBD1. Sample: CD4+ T cells sorted from blood, taken at week 0. The chain's CDR3 is CASSSNLGQGATYNEQFF. DNA for the CDR3: TGTGCCAGCAGCTCAAACCTAGGACAGGGGGCCACCTACAATGAGCAGTTCTTC.